The 29 T cell receptor beta chains presented below share a single source sample, sequenced in a study of CD8 T cells in ankylosing spondylitis (dated by TCRdb to the late 2010s). Preparation of the library involved 5' RACE. The sequencer was an Illumina HiSeq 2500. TCRdb reprocessed the public reads (quality trimming at Q25 with fastp, clone calling with MiXCR) and kept in-frame beta chains. CDR3 protein sequences are deduplicated, and each keeps its most common genes and DNA. This sample lists about 130,000 distinct CDR3 sequences; around 6.6% were detected once. The ten largest clonotypes hold under 15% of the sample. Sequencing input: blood, either unsorted or a sorted T cell fraction (not recorded which). These receptors were collected from a female donor with ankylosing spondylitis or in good health (not recorded which).

The sample holds many counts of this clonotype. This chain links TRBV19 with TRBJ2-7, with D unresolved. CDR3 length: 16 residues. Trimming shortened V by 5 bases and J by 3 bases, and 20 bases separated the two germline ends. Looked up from germline, CDR1 is LNHDA and CDR2 is SQIVND (reference sequence). Here the CDR3 reads CASSPSVSGMGYEQYF. CDR3 DNA: TGTGCCAGTAGTCCGAGCGTGTCGGGCATGGGCTACGAGCAGTACTTC.

In this sample, this clonotype turned up many times. The chain employs TRBV11-2 and TRBJ2-3; 8 nucleotides align to TRBD2. The V gene end was trimmed by 3 bases and the J gene end by 6 bases; junction bases not matched to a gene: 8. This CDR3 has 15 amino acids. Germline assignment: CDR1 SGHAT and CDR2 FQNNGV. CDR3 sequence reads: CASSFPGTSTDTQYF. The CDR3 nucleotides read TGTGCCAGCAGCTTTCCCGGGACTAGTACTGATACGCAGTATTTT. The variable domain in full, completed from reference TRBV11-2 and TRBJ2-3, reads EAGVAQSPRYKIIEKRQSVAFWCNPISGHATLYWYQQILGQGPKLLIQFQNNGVVDDSQLPKDRFSAERLKGVDSTLKIQPAKLEDSAVYLCASSFPGTSTDTQYFGPGTRLTVL.

In its sample, this clonotype was seen many times. The chain recombines TRBV28 with TRBJ1-2; maybe TRBD1 (5 bases). V was pared by 6 bases and J by 4 bases, with 12 bases between. This CDR3 comprises 13 residues. CDR1 and CDR2 from the germline V gene are MDHEN and SYDVKM. This chain's CDR3 is CASSRDDTYGYTF. Here the CDR3 DNA reads TGTGCCAGCAGCCGGGACGACACCTATGGCTACACCTTC.

This clonotype was observed many times. The J gene is TRBJ1-2, the V gene TRBV4-2; D uncertain. The CDR3 length is 15 residues. Trimming shortened V by 1 base and J by 2 bases, and 11 bases separated the two germline ends. CDR1 LGHNA and CDR2 YNFKEQ come from the germline V gene. CDR3 region: CASSQGAEANYGYTF. CDR3 nucleotides: TGTGCCAGCAGCCAAGGGGCAGAAGCCAACTATGGCTACACCTTC.

This clonotype was recorded many times. The J gene is TRBJ2-1, the V gene TRBV5-6; 9 bases agree with TRBD2. V was pared by 4 bases and J by 7 bases, with 15 bases of the junction left unmatched. The germline CDR1 and CDR2 sequences are SGHDT and YYEEEE. The CDR3 covers 17 residues. In DNA form, the CDR3 reads TGTGCCAGCAGCCGGGGGGCTAGCGGGGTACTAGATAATGAGCAGTTCTTC. Translated: CASSRGASGVLDNEQFF.

This clonotype was observed at least ten times. The V call is TRBV30, the J call TRBJ2-1, with D possibly being TRBD1 or TRBD2 (5 bases each). The CDR3 runs to 13 residues. V gave up 0 bases and J gave up 8 bases, with 11 bases separating them. Germline lookup yields CDR1 GTSNPN and CDR2 SVGIG (reference sequence). CDR3 nucleotides: TGTGCCTGGAGTGTACGGAGAGGGGATGAGCAGTTCTTC. This codes for CAWSVRRGDEQFF.

The table lists this clonotype with many counts. This sequence joins TRBV12-3 or TRBV12-4 and TRBJ1-1; TRBD1 agrees at 9 bases. The CDR3 loop spans 15 amino acids. V lost 2 bases to trimming and J lost 4 bases; unmatched junction nucleotides: 5. The CDR3 sequence is CASSLPGTGTTEAFF. CDR3 nucleotides: TGTGCCAGCAGTTTACCTGGGACAGGGACCACTGAAGCTTTCTTT.

This clonotype was observed many times. The rearrangement links TRBV5-6 to TRBJ1-5; 8 bases are a match to TRBD1. CDR1 SGHDT and CDR2 YYEEEE come from the germline V gene. The trim removed 4 bases at V and 2 bases at J, leaving 5 bases unmatched. The CDR3 runs to 15 residues. The CDR3 loop reads CASSPGGFGNQPQHF. The CDR3 nucleotides are TGTGCCAGCAGCCCAGGGGGCTTTGGCAATCAGCCCCAGCATTTT.

This clonotype was detected many times. The rearrangement uses TRBV4-1 and TRBJ1-4, with 7 bases identical to TRBD1. The CDR3 extends over 16 amino acids. V was clipped by 0 bases and J by 8 bases; unmatched bases: 9. Germline CDR1 MGHRA, CDR2 YSYEKL. CDR3 nucleotides: TGCGCCAGCAGCCAAGATCGGTACAGGGGAGGGGAAAAACTGTTTTTT. Protein: CASSQDRYRGGEKLFF.

Many counts were recorded for this clonotype. The gene calls are TRBV15 and TRBJ1-2; D is ambiguous. There are 15 residues in the CDR3. Trimming took off 5 bases at V and 4 bases at J, with 17 bases between the two ends. Germline V CDR1 and CDR2: LNHNV, YYDKDF (reference sequence). The CDR3 nucleotides read TGTGCCACCAGCGACTTCGGGGTGCCAAGCTATGGCTACACCTTC. This translates into CATSDFGVPSYGYTF.

This clonotype was counted ten times or more. One junction end disagrees with the germline gene, perhaps due to a read error. This chain uses TRBV5-1 with TRBJ1-1; D is uncertain. The CDR3 extends over 13 amino acids. In germline, CDR1 is SGHRS, CDR2 YFSETQ. CDR3 loop: CASSLSGDTEAFF. Written as DNA, the CDR3 is TGTGCCAGCAGCTTAAGTGGGGACACTGAAGCTTTCTTT.

The chain has TRBV19 and TRBJ1-5; 10 bases fit TRBD1. V was pared by 7 bases and J by 3 bases, with 9 bases of the junction left unmatched. From germline, CDR1 is LNHDA and CDR2 SQIVND (reference sequence). CDR3 length equals 16 residues. The CDR3, as DNA: TGTGCCAGTACTTATAGTGGGACAGGGGTCAATCAGCCCCAGCATTTT. This encodes CASTYSGTGVNQPQHF.

This clonotype was found many times. The V and J genes are TRBV12-3 or TRBV12-4 and TRBJ2-1; perhaps TRBD1 as D (5 bases). Trimming left V 4 bases short and J 6 bases short, with 10 bases between. The CDR3 consists of 13 residues. CDR3 sequence: CASSWGDLNEQFF. The CDR3 DNA follows: TGTGCCAGCAGTTGGGGCGATCTCAATGAGCAGTTCTTC.

This clonotype was seen ten or more times. The rearrangement uses TRBV7-3 and TRBJ2-1; D not resolved. CDR1 is SGHTA, CDR2 FQGTGA, per germline. V lost 3 bases and J lost 6, with 9 bases in between. This CDR3 spans 13 amino acids. The CDR3 loop reads CASSLGLFNEQFF. Here the CDR3 DNA reads TGTGCCAGCAGCTTGGGTCTATTCAATGAGCAGTTCTTC. The full variable domain, its missing parts supplied by reference TRBV7-3 and TRBJ2-1, is GAGVSQTPSNKVTEKGKYVELRCDPISGHTALYWYRQSLGQGPEFLIYFQGTGAADDSGLPNDRFFAVRPEGSVSTLKIQRTERGDSAVYLCASSLGLFNEQFFGPGTRLTVL.

This clonotype appeared many times. V gene TRBV20-1 combines with J gene TRBJ2-2, with TRBD2 identical over 13 bases. CDR3 length: 17 residues. Germline lookup yields CDR1 DFQATT and CDR2 SNEGSKA (reference sequence). The junction had 7 bases not matched to a gene; V was cut back by 6 bases and J by 0 bases. As DNA, the CDR3 is TGCAGTGCCATTAGACTAGCGGGGGGCTCGAACACCGGGGAGCTGTTTTTT. Protein: CSAIRLAGGSNTGELFF.

This clonotype was observed many times. One end of the junction is discordant with germline, which a read error may explain. CDR3 residues: CSAREPNSYSGANVLTF. CDR3 nucleotides: TGCAGTGCTCGAGAACCGAATTCATACTCTGGGGCCAACGTCCTGACTTTC. This chain links TRBV20-1 with TRBJ2-6; unclear D gene. From germline, CDR1 is DFQATT and CDR2 SNEGSKA (reference sequence). There are 17 residues in the CDR3.

This clonotype was counted many times. The chain recombines TRBV29-1 with TRBJ2-3, with TRBD2 identical over 9 bases. V was clipped by 4 bases and J by 4 bases; unmatched bases: 9. The CDR3 is made up of 15 amino acids. Germline values: CDR1 SQVTM, CDR2 ANQGSEA. CDR3 sequence: CSVVDPSGAADTQYF. The CDR3 DNA sequence: TGCAGCGTTGTCGACCCTAGCGGGGCCGCAGATACGCAGTATTTT.

This clonotype was observed at least ten times. V usage is TRBV5-1 and J usage is TRBJ2-3; perhaps TRBD2 as D (6 bases). The ends were cut back, 3 bases at V and 5 bases at J, with 16 bases in the middle. Germline V lookup: CDR1 SGHRS, CDR2 YFSETQ. This CDR3 contains 15 residues. This CDR3 reads CASSSLGTLGDTQYF. CDR3 DNA sequence: TGCGCCAGCAGCTCTCTGGGGACTCTGGGAGATACGCAGTATTTT.

The table lists this clonotype with many counts. The rearrangement joins TRBV7-9 to TRBJ2-7, with a possible D match to TRBD1 (5 bases). V lost 8 bases to trimming and J lost 6 bases, with 11 bases between them. The CDR3 has 11 amino acids. The germline gives CDR1 SEHNR, CDR2 FQNEAQ (reference sequence). The CDR3, as DNA: TGTGCCAGCCTTCTCCAGGGCGAGCAGTACTTC. Residues: CASLLQGEQYF.

This clonotype was observed a few times. A much larger clone lies one base from this, so it may be a read error. DNA for the CDR3: TGTGCCAGCAGTTACATAACGGGACTAGCGGGGGGGCGCTCCTACAATGAGCAGTTCTTC. It is translated as CASSYITGLAGGRSYNEQFF. The chain has TRBV6-2 or TRBV6-3 and TRBJ2-1, with TRBD2 matching over 16 bases. The CDR3 is 20 residues long. Trimming took 2 bases from V and 0 from J; bases not matched to a gene: 7. The germline V gene encodes CDR1 MNHEY and CDR2 SVGEGT.

A few counts support this clonotype. The rearrangement uses TRBV18 and TRBJ2-2, with TRBD1 identical over 7 bases. The junction had 6 bases not matched to a gene; V was cut back by 0 bases and J by 8 bases. Germline CDR1 KGHSH, CDR2 LQKENI. The CDR3 has 15 residues. The CDR3 DNA sequence: TGTGCCAGCTCACCACCGGGGACAGCCAAAGGGGAGCTGTTTTTT. Translation: CASSPPGTAKGELFF.

The table lists this clonotype with a few counts. This chain uses TRBV5-1 with TRBJ2-2; no clear D. This CDR3 spans 15 amino acids. V was cut by 1 base and J by 1 base, with 8 bases left in between. Germline V gene lookup returns CDR1 SGHRS and CDR2 YFSETQ. This chain's CDR3 is CASSLRMMNTGELFF. CDR3 DNA: TGCGCCAGCAGCTTGAGGATGATGAACACCGGGGAGCTGTTTTTT.

This clonotype appeared many times. This sequence joins TRBV5-1 and TRBJ2-5; the D is unclear. CDR1 is SGHRS, CDR2 YFSETQ, per germline. The CDR3 is 13 residues long. V was trimmed by 0 bases and J by 1 base, leaving 4 bases between them. The CDR3 nucleotides read TGCGCCAGCAGCTTGGGGGTCCAAGAGACCCAGTACTTC. It yields the protein CASSLGVQETQYF.

This clonotype showed up many times. This rearrangement joins TRBV20-1 to TRBJ1-2; TRBD1 matches at 12 bases. Trimming cost V 0 bases and J 1 base; bases outside gene matches: 9. Looked up from germline, CDR1 is DFQATT and CDR2 is SNEGSKA (reference sequence). The CDR3 contains 18 residues. For the CDR3, the DNA is TGCAGTGCTAGAGATATCCGGGGACAGGGGGCGAGTAACTATGGCTACACCTTC. This gives the protein CSARDIRGQGASNYGYTF.

In this sample, this clonotype turned up many times. This chain connects TRBV7-2 to TRBJ2-2; D might be TRBD2 (5 bases). Trimming left V 8 bases short and J 3 bases short, with 10 bases between. The germline V gene encodes CDR1 SGHTA and CDR2 FQGNSA. This CDR3 is 13 amino acids long. CDR3 in amino acids: CASGGSYTGELFF. Written as DNA, the CDR3 is TGTGCCAGCGGAGGAAGTTACACCGGGGAGCTGTTTTTT.

This clonotype was recorded many times. The gene calls are TRBV28 and TRBJ1-2; TRBD1 is a possible D gene (5 bases). From germline, CDR1 is MDHEN and CDR2 SYDVKM. V was clipped by 6 bases and J by 8 bases, with 19 bases between them. The CDR3 loop spans 14 amino acids. This CDR3 is CASSTPTGLVGYTF. For the CDR3, the DNA is TGTGCCAGCAGCACGCCCACAGGCCTTGTCGGCTACACCTTC.

This clonotype was counted at least ten times. This chain links TRBV29-1 with TRBJ1-1; D not resolved. CDR3 size: 13 residues. Germline V lookup: CDR1 SQVTM, CDR2 ANQGSEA. V gave up 4 bases and J gave up 3 bases, with 12 bases separating them. The CDR3 reads CSVGAASDTEAFF. CDR3 sequence (DNA): TGCAGCGTTGGTGCGGCTTCGGACACTGAAGCTTTCTTT.

This clonotype was counted many times. The rearrangement uses TRBV6-1 and TRBJ1-5, with D perhaps TRBD1 (5 bases). CDR3 length equals 14 residues. CDR1 MNHNS and CDR2 SASEGT come from the germline V gene. V was shortened by 6 bases and J by 3 bases, with 12 bases between the two germline ends. In nucleotides, the CDR3 is TGTGCCAGCAGGAATGGGGGTAACAATCAGCCCCAGCATTTT. This translates into CASRNGGNNQPQHF.

This clonotype was observed at least ten times. The CDR3 loop is CASSVKLNTEAFF. CDR3 DNA: TGTGCCAGCAGTGTGAAACTGAACACTGAAGCTTTCTTT. The chain links TRBV25-1 to TRBJ1-1; D is unresolved. The CDR3 contains 13 residues. The germline V gene has CDR1 MGHDK and CDR2 SYGVNS. Trimming stripped 4 bases from V and 0 bases from J, with 6 bases between.